This is a list of T cell receptor beta chains from one sample in a study of shared clonotypes between healthy human individuals. Only in-frame clones appear in the TCRdb table, and some are missing; sequencing was by immunoSEQ multiplex PCR. This sample has approximately 2.1 million clones; about 92% occur once, and the top ten carry 0.35% to 0.45%. Sample: naive CD4+ T cells from PBMCs. All receptors come from a man between 18 and 29 years old in good health. Some clones in this sample may be carry-over from other donors' samples. Each CDR3 is given with its conserved first and last residue. The D gene is left open where the match is weak. A row's size may be missing; if present it is once, few, many or a size class.

DNA | CDR3 | J | V | size | D | length
TGTGCCAGCAGCGGAGGGGGCGGGAACACTGAAGCTTTCTTT | CASSGGGGNTEAFF | TRBJ1-1 | TRBV7-3 | . | TRBD1 | 14
TGCGCCAGCAGCTTGGGGCGCCAATCAAGCACAGATACGCAGTATTTT | CASSLGRQSSTDTQYF | TRBJ2-3 | TRBV5-1 | . | . | 16
TGTGCCAGCAGCCCTGACAGGGGGGATTCCTACAATGAGCAGTTCTTC | CASSPDRGDSYNEQFF | TRBJ2-1 | TRBV13 | . | TRBD1 | 16
TGTGCCAGCAGCCAAGAGCGGGGTCAGCCCCAGCATTTT | CASSQERGQPQHF | TRBJ1-5 | TRBV14 | . | . | 13
TGTGCCAGCAGCGTAGTGTCTCAGGCCTCCGGGGAGCTGTTTTTT | CASSVVSQASGELFF | TRBJ2-2 | TRBV9 | . | . | 15
TGCGCCAGCAGCCCAGGGGGGGATACGCAGTATTTT | CASSPGGDTQYF | TRBJ2-3 | TRBV5-1 | . | . | 12
TGTGCCAGCAGTGAAGTCCCGGGACAGGGGCCAAGCTCTGGAAACACCATATATTTT | CASSEVPGQGPSSGNTIYF | TRBJ1-3 | TRBV6-1 | . | TRBD1 | 19
TGTGCCAGCAGCCCCGTAGGTCCCTACAATGAGCAGTTCTTC | CASSPVGPYNEQFF | TRBJ2-1 | TRBV11-2 | . | . | 14
TGTGCCAGCAGTTCAACGCGGGGACCCCAAGAGACCCAGTACTTC | CASSSTRGPQETQYF | TRBJ2-5 | TRBV6-6 | . | . | 15
TGTGCCAGCAGCTTAGCATGGACAGATACGCAGTATTTT | CASSLAWTDTQYF | TRBJ2-3 | TRBV7-9 | . | . | 13
TGTGCCAGCTCACCGCTACCCCCCGGCGTAACCTACGAGCAGTACTTC | CASSPLPPGVTYEQYF | TRBJ2-7 | TRBV18 | . | . | 16
TGTGCCAGCAGCTTTTCGGGACGGAACACCGGGGAGCTGTTTTTT | CASSFSGRNTGELFF | TRBJ2-2 | TRBV7-3 | . | . | 15
TGCGCCAGCAGCTCCCAGGGTGCCACCGGGGAGCTGTTTTTT | CASSSQGATGELFF | TRBJ2-2 | TRBV5-1 | . | . | 14
TGTGCCAGCAGCCCCACGAGGGTTGGGCAGTACTTC | CASSPTRVGQYF | TRBJ2-7 | TRBV11-2 | . | . | 12
TGCGCCAGCAGCTTGGGTGGAGCCTACAATGAGCAGTTCTTC | CASSLGGAYNEQFF | TRBJ2-1 | TRBV5-1 | . | . | 14
TGTGCCACCAGCGGGAACGGGGGAGATACGCAGTATTTT | CATSGNGGDTQYF | TRBJ2-3 | TRBV15 | . | . | 13
TGTGCCAGCAGACCCAACTCTGGAAACACCATATATTTT | CASRPNSGNTIYF | TRBJ1-3 | TRBV6-1 | . | . | 13
TGTGCCAGCAGTTACTCGACTCAGGGAGGGCAGCCCCAGCATTTT | CASSYSTQGGQPQHF | TRBJ1-5 | TRBV6-5 | . | . | 15
TGTGCCAGTAGATCAAACAGGGGGCTAAGAGTGAGCAATCAGCCCCAGCATTTT | CASRSNRGLRVSNQPQHF | TRBJ1-5 | TRBV19 | . | TRBD1 | 18
TGTGCCAGCAGTTTATACCGGCAGGGAGATGGCTACACCTTC | CASSLYRQGDGYTF | TRBJ1-2 | TRBV28 | few | . | 14
TGTGCCAGCAGCTTACAGGGATTAGGGAACACTGAAGCTTTCTTT | CASSLQGLGNTEAFF | TRBJ1-1 | TRBV7-2 | . | . | 15
TGTGCCAGCAGCCTTACGCAGGGTCCGCACGAGCAGTACTTC | CASSLTQGPHEQYF | TRBJ2-7 | TRBV5-4 | . | . | 14
TGTGCCAGCACGGACAACCTCAAGTCCCCTTGGGGCTACACCTTC | CASTDNLKSPWGYTF | TRBJ1-2 | TRBV6-6 | . | . | 15
TGTGCCAGCAGCTTGGCGCTAGCGGGAGAAGAGACCCAGTACTTC | CASSLALAGEETQYF | TRBJ2-5 | TRBV5-4 | . | TRBD2 | 15
TGTGCCAGCAGCCAGGGGTGGGGACAGAGTGGGACCTACGAGCAGTACTTC | CASSQGWGQSGTYEQYF | TRBJ2-7 | TRBV7-9 | . | TRBD1 | 17
TGCAGCGTTCTGCTGGGGGGGGCCGAGCAGTACTTC | CSVLLGGAEQYF | TRBJ2-7 | TRBV29-1 | . | . | 12
TGTGCCAGCAGCGGACAGTGGAACACTGAAGCTTTCTTT | CASSGQWNTEAFF | TRBJ1-1 | TRBV2 | . | . | 13
TGTGCCAGCTCACCACCCGGCCTGGGCCGATACGAGCAGTACTTC | CASSPPGLGRYEQYF | TRBJ2-7 | TRBV18 | . | . | 15
TGTGCCACCAGCAGAGACAGGGGGCTGGGTGAAAAACTGTTTTTT | CATSRDRGLGEKLFF | TRBJ1-4 | TRBV15 | . | TRBD1 | 15
TGTGCCAGCAGCTTGGGGCGACCTCCGACAGGGACGAATGAGCAGTTCTTC | CASSLGRPPTGTNEQFF | TRBJ2-1 | TRBV7-2 | . | TRBD1 | 17
TGTGCCAGCAGTCCCCGGACAGGGGCGAGGAGAGGTGGCTACACCTTC | CASSPRTGARRGGYTF | TRBJ1-2 | TRBV25-1 | . | TRBD1 | 16
TGTGCCAGCAGCTTAGGGAGGGGAGGGTCTATTGTAGATACGCAGTATTTT | CASSLGRGGSIVDTQYF | TRBJ2-3 | TRBV11-2 | . | TRBD2 | 17
TGTGCCAGCAGGAAGGGTATCCAAGAGACCCAGTACTTC | CASRKGIQETQYF | TRBJ2-5 | TRBV2 | . | . | 13
TGTGCCAGCAGCTTAATTGGGGGCGCAGATACGCAGTATTTT | CASSLIGGADTQYF | TRBJ2-3 | TRBV7-2 | once | . | 14
TGTGCCAGCAGCTTGGGGACTAGCGGAGATACGCAGTATTTT | CASSLGTSGDTQYF | TRBJ2-3 | TRBV7-3 | . | TRBD2 | 14
TGTGCCAGTAGTGGCCCAATGGGCAGACATAATGAAAAACTGTTTTTT | CASSGPMGRHNEKLFF | TRBJ1-4 | TRBV19 | . | . | 16
TGTGCCAGCAGGATAGGGACAGGGGGCTTCAATACGCAGTATTTT | CASRIGTGGFNTQYF | TRBJ2-3 | TRBV28 | . | TRBD1 | 15
TGTGCCAGCAGGGGGGGGGCCCTCGGCGACTATGGCTACACCTTC | CASRGGALGDYGYTF | TRBJ1-2 | TRBV27 | once | . | 15
TGTGCCAGCAGTTTTCAGATTAGCGGACACTACAATGAGCAGTTCTTC | CASSFQISGHYNEQFF | TRBJ2-1 | TRBV27 | . | . | 16
. | CASSSSGTTGNTIYF | TRBJ1-3 | TRBV6-5 | . | . | 15